The clone carrying this T cell receptor (beta chain) was counted at least ten times. Its antigen is unknown. The data are from a study of CD8 T cells in ankylosing spondylitis. As the method for making TCR beta libraries, quantitative 5'-RACE with molecular barcodes was used. TCRdb called the 5' RACE reads again in MiXCR, with one record for every CDR3 protein. The sample consists of about 460,000 distinct CDR3 sequences, 5.3% of them appearing once. Trimming cost V 7 bases and J 3 bases, with 20 bases left between them. CDR3 size: 15 residues. Looked up from germline, CDR1 is SGHRS and CDR2 is YFSETQ. The study's findings and limits: Blood of patients with ankylosing spondylitis appeared to be characterized by a TCR beta motif of several highly homologous variants. Matched ankylosing spondylitis synovial fluid reportedly showed significant enrichment of disease-linked clones.

The sample was blood, either unsorted or a sorted T cell fraction (not recorded which). The clonotype comes from a male donor with ankylosing spondylitis. V usage is TRBV5-1 and J usage is TRBJ2-7; unclear D gene. Here the CDR3 DNA reads TGCGCCAGCTCCAGTGCGCGAGGAATTTTCTACGAGCAGTACTTC. This translates into CASSSARGIFYEQYF.